This is a list of T cell receptor beta chains from one sample in a study of T cells in Graves' hyperthyroidism and ophthalmopathy. TCRdb itself ran the multiplex PCR reads through MiXCR, one entry per CDR3 protein. The sample shows hundreds of thousands of distinct CDR3 sequences, around 21% of them seen only once. The sample comprised blood. Every receptor here comes from a man in his thirties or forties with Graves' ophthalmopathy. Both conserved end residues are part of each CDR3. Fields, in order: D gene, J gene, V gene, CDR3 protein. D genes are given only for firm matches.

d_gene: NA
j_gene: TRBJ2-7
v_gene: TRBV3-1
CDR3aa: CASSPTGDLWSYEQYF

d_gene: NA
j_gene: TRBJ1-5
v_gene: TRBV6-1
CDR3aa: CASTRAGNSNQPQHF

d_gene: NA
j_gene: TRBJ2-7
v_gene: TRBV15
CDR3aa: CATGPTAYEQYF

d_gene: NA
j_gene: TRBJ2-2
v_gene: TRBV5-1
CDR3aa: CASSSDPNGELFF

d_gene: TRBD1
j_gene: TRBJ2-7
v_gene: TRBV28
CDR3aa: CASSLLDRAGEQYF

d_gene: NA
j_gene: TRBJ1-5
v_gene: TRBV6-1
CDR3aa: CASSGQVGQPQHF

d_gene: NA
j_gene: TRBJ1-2
v_gene: TRBV20-1
CDR3aa: CSAGTRESGYTF

d_gene: NA
j_gene: TRBJ1-1
v_gene: TRBV2
CDR3aa: CASPGQMNTEAFF

d_gene: TRBD1
j_gene: TRBJ1-2
v_gene: TRBV7-9
CDR3aa: CASSPTTGGGIYGYTF

d_gene: NA
j_gene: TRBJ2-3
v_gene: TRBV19
CDR3aa: CASSIGSGTDTQYF

d_gene: NA
j_gene: TRBJ1-2
v_gene: TRBV6-2/TRBV6-3
CDR3aa: CASSHGISGYTF

d_gene: TRBD1
j_gene: TRBJ2-3
v_gene: TRBV18
CDR3aa: CASTLGLTGGEDTQYF

d_gene: NA
j_gene: TRBJ1-6
v_gene: TRBV4-2
CDR3aa: CASSQDDKVSPLHF

d_gene: TRBD2
j_gene: TRBJ2-5
v_gene: TRBV11-2
CDR3aa: CASTKSGAHGETQYF

d_gene: NA
j_gene: TRBJ2-5
v_gene: TRBV12-3/TRBV12-4
CDR3aa: CASSLIMQETQYF

d_gene: TRBD2
j_gene: TRBJ2-7
v_gene: TRBV7-4
CDR3aa: CASSSTSPPYEQYF